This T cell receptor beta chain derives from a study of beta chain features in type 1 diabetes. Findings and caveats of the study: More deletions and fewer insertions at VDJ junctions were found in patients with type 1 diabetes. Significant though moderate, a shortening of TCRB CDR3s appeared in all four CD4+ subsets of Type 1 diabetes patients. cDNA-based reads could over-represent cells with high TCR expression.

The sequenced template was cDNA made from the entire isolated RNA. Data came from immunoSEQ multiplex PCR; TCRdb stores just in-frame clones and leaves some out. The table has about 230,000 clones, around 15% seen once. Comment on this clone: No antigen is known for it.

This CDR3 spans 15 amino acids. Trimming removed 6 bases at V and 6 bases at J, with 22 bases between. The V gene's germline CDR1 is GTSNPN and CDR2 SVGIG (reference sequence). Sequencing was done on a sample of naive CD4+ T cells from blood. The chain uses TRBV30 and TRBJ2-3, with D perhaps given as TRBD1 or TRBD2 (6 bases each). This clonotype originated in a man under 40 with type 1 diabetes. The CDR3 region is CACTFRLGGRDTQYF. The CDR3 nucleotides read TGTGCCTGCACTTTTCGACTAGGGGGACGGGATACGCAGTATTTT.